What follows are 13 T cell receptor beta chains derived from one specimen sequenced in a study of CD8+ T cells in alopecia areata. It was cDNA, reverse transcribed from extracted RNA, that served as the sequencing template. The method was immunoSEQ multiplex PCR; TCRdb's version includes in-frame clones alone and lacks a portion of them. The table includes some 170,000 clones, 50% to 75% detected once. Treatment defined: oral pan-JAK inhibitor, 5-10 mg twice daily. Sequencing used CD4+ T cells sorted from blood, obtained at week 56, from a patient treated with tofacitinib. These receptors came from a human donor with alopecia areata.

This chain's CDR3 is CASSLQGADDTGELFF. CDR3 bases: TGTGCCAGCAGCCTCCAGGGGGCGGATGACACCGGGGAGCTGTTTTTT. This chain uses TRBV4-2 with TRBJ2-2; TRBD1 matches 8 bases. Per germline, CDR1 LGHNA and CDR2 YNFKEQ. CDR3 length: 16 amino acids. J lost 3 bases, V lost 4 bases, and 7 bases had no gene match.

The CDR3 bases are TGTGCCAGCAGTACTCTTCCTGGGACTAGCGGGGTAGCCAAAAACATTCAGTACTTC. Amino acid sequence: CASSTLPGTSGVAKNIQYF. The rearrangement uses TRBV27 and TRBJ2-4; 13 bases map to TRBD2. Looked up from germline, CDR1 is MNHEY and CDR2 is SMNVEV (reference sequence). Losses at the gene ends were 5 bases for V and 0 bases for J; bases not matched to a gene: 10. The length of the CDR3 is 19 residues.

V is TRBV7-2 and J is TRBJ2-5, with TRBD2 matching over 8 bases. From germline, CDR1 is SGHTA and CDR2 FQGNSA. The length of the CDR3 is 16 residues. J was trimmed by 5 bases and V by 5 bases; bases with no gene match: 13. The CDR3 loop is CASSPGGGLIGETQYF. CDR3 in DNA: TGTGCCAGCAGCCCGGGCGGGGGGCTGATTGGTGAGACCCAGTACTTC.

The chain uses TRBV6-1 and TRBJ2-3; 8 nucleotides align to TRBD2. CDR1 MNHNS and CDR2 SASEGT come from the germline V gene. The CDR3 spans 14 residues. J was trimmed by 3 bases and V by 7 bases; bases with no gene match: 6. In DNA, the CDR3 is TGTGCCAGCATGGAGCGGGGGTTAACAGATACGCAGTATTTT. It encodes CASMERGLTDTQYF.

The chain recombines TRBV30 with TRBJ2-2; D possibly uses TRBD1 or TRBD2 (5 bases each). The CDR3 consists of 16 residues. The V and J ends lost 2 bases and 3 bases respectively, with 16 bases between them. CDR1 and CDR2 (germline): GTSNPN, SVGIG (reference sequence). The CDR3 spells CAWSPGPSGDTGELFF. CDR3 sequence (DNA): TGTGCCTGGAGTCCGGGGCCCTCCGGGGACACCGGGGAGCTGTTTTTT.

CDR3 sequence reads: CASSPGQMNTEAFF. In DNA form, the CDR3 reads TGTGCCAGCTCACCGGGACAGATGAACACTGAAGCTTTCTTT. The chain recombines TRBV18 with TRBJ1-1; the match to TRBD1 covers 7 bases. Germline-derived CDR1 and CDR2 are KGHSH and LQKENI. This CDR3 contains 14 residues. V shed 3 bases, J shed 0 bases, and the junction held 1 base outside the gene matches.

This clone was seen repeatedly, ten times or more. The genes are TRBV4-2 and TRBJ1-1; no clear D. This CDR3 spans 16 amino acids. CDR1 LGHNA and CDR2 YNFKEQ come from the germline V gene. Deletions cut 1 base from V and 4 bases from J, with 16 bases between. The CDR3 sequence: CASSQALWSSTTEAFF. Written as DNA, the CDR3 is TGTGCCAGCAGCCAAGCACTATGGTCCAGCACCACTGAAGCTTTCTTT.

This chain connects TRBV30 to TRBJ1-6; D remains unclear. In germline, CDR1 is GTSNPN, CDR2 SVGIG (reference sequence). V was clipped by 0 bases and J by 8 bases, with 5 bases between them. The CDR3 sequence is 12 residues long. CDR3 nucleotides: TGTGCCTGGAGTGTACCTTATTCACCCCTCCACTTT. Protein sequence: CAWSVPYSPLHF.

This clone was seen a handful of times. The chain couples TRBV19 to TRBJ1-2; D remains unclear. There are 14 residues in the CDR3. CDR1 is LNHDA and CDR2 is SQIVND in the germline V gene (reference sequence). Trimming left V 7 bases short and J 0 bases short, with 12 bases between. The CDR3 coding sequence is TGTGCCAGTACCCGGACCTACGCTAACTATGGCTACACCTTC. Amino acid sequence: CASTRTYANYGYTF.

The gene calls are TRBV29-1 and TRBJ1-2; no definite D call. Trimming pared 6 bases from V and 4 bases from J, leaving 9 bases between. This CDR3 has 11 amino acids. The V gene's germline CDR1 is SQVTM and CDR2 ANQGSEA. The CDR3 is CSVGTTYGYTF. The CDR3 nucleotides read TGCAGCGTCGGAACAACCTATGGCTACACCTTC.

The chain recombines TRBV13 with TRBJ1-2; tentative D call: TRBD1 (5 bases). Trimming left V 5 bases short and J 6 bases short, with 10 bases between. The CDR3 has 12 residues. Germline V gene lookup returns CDR1 PRHDT and CDR2 FYEKMQ (reference sequence). CDR3 in amino acids: CASSRTPNGYTF. The CDR3 region has the DNA TGTGCCAGCAGCCGGACACCTAATGGCTACACCTTC.

The chain has TRBV4-1 and TRBJ2-3; the match to TRBD1 covers 9 bases. The germline V gene encodes CDR1 MGHRA and CDR2 YSYEKL. Trimming at V came to 7 bases and at J to 1 base, leaving 9 bases not matched to a gene. This CDR3 is 16 amino acids long. Here the CDR3 reads CASTTTGGPRTDTQYF. The CDR3 coding sequence is TGCGCCAGCACTACGACAGGGGGGCCCCGCACAGATACGCAGTATTTT.

The chain couples TRBV30 to TRBJ2-7; 7 nucleotides match TRBD2. The CDR3 length is 12 residues. The V segment lost 0 bases and the J segment 7 bases; nucleotides outside the gene matches: 3. The germline V gene encodes CDR1 GTSNPN and CDR2 SVGIG (reference sequence). The chain's CDR3 is CAWSVSGNEQYF. DNA of the CDR3: TGTGCCTGGAGTGTCAGCGGGAATGAGCAGTACTTC.